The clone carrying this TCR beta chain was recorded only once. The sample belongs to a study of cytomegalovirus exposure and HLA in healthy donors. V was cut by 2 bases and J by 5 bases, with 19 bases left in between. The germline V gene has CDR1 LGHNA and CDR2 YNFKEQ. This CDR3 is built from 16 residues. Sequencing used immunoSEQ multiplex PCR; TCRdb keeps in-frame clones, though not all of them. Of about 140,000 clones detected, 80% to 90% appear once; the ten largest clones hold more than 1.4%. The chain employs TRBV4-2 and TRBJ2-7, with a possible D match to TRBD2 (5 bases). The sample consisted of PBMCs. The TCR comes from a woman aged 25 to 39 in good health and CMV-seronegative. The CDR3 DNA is TGTGCCAGCAGCCAAACCGGACTGTTACGATCCCACGAGCAGTACTTC. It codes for CASSQTGLLRSHEQYF.